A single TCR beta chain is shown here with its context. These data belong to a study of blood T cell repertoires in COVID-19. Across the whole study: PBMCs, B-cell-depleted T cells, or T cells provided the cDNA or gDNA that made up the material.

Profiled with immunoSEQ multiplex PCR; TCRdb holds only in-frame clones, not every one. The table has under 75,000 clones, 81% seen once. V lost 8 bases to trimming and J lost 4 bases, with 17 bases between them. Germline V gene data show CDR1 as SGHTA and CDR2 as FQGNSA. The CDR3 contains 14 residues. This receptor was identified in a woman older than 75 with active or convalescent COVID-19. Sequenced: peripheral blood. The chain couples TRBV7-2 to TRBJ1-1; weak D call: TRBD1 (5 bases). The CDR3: CASRPPWGGTEAFF. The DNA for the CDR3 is TGTGCCAGCCGGCCTCCTTGGGGGGGCACTGAAGCTTTCTTT.